This is a list of T cell receptor beta chains from one sample in a study of blood T cell repertoires in COVID-19. Clones were sequenced by immunoSEQ multiplex PCR, and TCRdb holds only the in-frame ones, with some missing. Here the sample spans over 200,000 clones, 90% being singletons. Sample: PBMCs or T cells enriched from blood (not recorded which). The receptor set was obtained from a man in his thirties or forties who had been exposed to COVID-19. The CDR3 runs from the conserved cysteine through the conserved F or W. D genes are given only for firm matches. Size is omitted from some rows. Given values are once, few, many or a class for expanded clones.

d_gene: .; v_gene: TRBV30; abundance: .; j_gene: TRBJ1-6; CDR3nt: TGTGCCTGGACGACAGAAAATACGGGGGTATCACCCCTCCACTTT; CDR3aa: CAWTTENTGVSPLHF
d_gene: .; v_gene: TRBV7-9; abundance: .; j_gene: TRBJ1-5; CDR3nt: TGTGCCAGCAGCTCGGAACAGTATAATCAGCCCCAGCATTTT; CDR3aa: CASSSEQYNQPQHF
d_gene: .; v_gene: TRBV12-5; abundance: .; j_gene: TRBJ1-2; CDR3nt: TGTGCTAGTGGTTTGGAATACAGGGACGGCTACACCTTC; CDR3aa: CASGLEYRDGYTF
d_gene: .; v_gene: TRBV6-1; abundance: .; j_gene: TRBJ1-1; CDR3nt: TGTGCCAGCAGTGAAACAAAAGGAGGGTTAGCTTTCTTT; CDR3aa: CASSETKGGLAFF
d_gene: .; v_gene: TRBV5-4; abundance: .; j_gene: TRBJ2-3; CDR3nt: TGTGCCAGCAGCCAACTAGCATCAGATACGCAGTATTTT; CDR3aa: CASSQLASDTQYF
d_gene: TRBD1; v_gene: TRBV3-1/TRBV3-2; abundance: .; j_gene: TRBJ2-1; CDR3nt: TGTGCCAGCAGCTACGGGAGACAGGGGGGGTACAATGAGCAGTTCTTC; CDR3aa: CASSYGRQGGYNEQFF
d_gene: .; v_gene: TRBV7-2; abundance: once; j_gene: TRBJ1-5; CDR3nt: TGTGCCAGCAGCTTACGGGGTGGGGGCGGTCAGCCCCAGCATTTT; CDR3aa: CASSLRGGGGQPQHF
d_gene: TRBD1; v_gene: TRBV5-6; abundance: .; j_gene: TRBJ2-1; CDR3nt: TGTGCCAGCAGCTTTGGGACAGGTGGGGGCCACAATGAGCAGTTCTTC; CDR3aa: CASSFGTGGGHNEQFF
d_gene: TRBD1; v_gene: TRBV7-7; abundance: .; j_gene: TRBJ2-1; CDR3nt: TGTGCCAGCAGCTACTCGGACAGGGGGTACAATGAGCAGTTCTTC; CDR3aa: CASSYSDRGYNEQFF
d_gene: .; v_gene: TRBV5-1; abundance: .; j_gene: TRBJ2-7; CDR3nt: TGCGCCAGCAGCTTTCCCGGGAGCTACGAGCAGTACTTC; CDR3aa: CASSFPGSYEQYF
d_gene: .; v_gene: TRBV19; abundance: .; j_gene: TRBJ1-3; CDR3nt: TGTGCCAGTAGTATTGGGCGGACAGAGAGCTCTGGAAACACCATATATTTT; CDR3aa: CASSIGRTESSGNTIYF
d_gene: TRBD1; v_gene: TRBV28; abundance: .; j_gene: TRBJ2-3; CDR3nt: TGTGCCAGCAGCCCCCGAGGACAGGCCACAGATACGCAGTATTTT; CDR3aa: CASSPRGQATDTQYF
d_gene: TRBD2; v_gene: TRBV4-2; abundance: .; j_gene: TRBJ2-1; CDR3nt: TGTGCCAGCAGCCAACTAGCGGGGGGGGGCGGTGAGCAGTTCTTC; CDR3aa: CASSQLAGGGGEQFF
d_gene: .; v_gene: TRBV27; abundance: .; j_gene: TRBJ1-3; CDR3nt: TGTGCCAGCTGGGCGCCTGGTGGAAACACCATATATTTT; CDR3aa: CASWAPGGNTIYF
d_gene: TRBD2; v_gene: TRBV5-6; abundance: .; j_gene: TRBJ2-5; CDR3nt: TGTGCCAGCAGCCCGGGAGGGACTAGCGGCTACCAAGAGACCCAGTACTTC; CDR3aa: CASSPGGTSGYQETQYF
d_gene: .; v_gene: TRBV6-5; abundance: .; j_gene: TRBJ1-2; CDR3nt: TGTGCCAGCACCCCCCGCTTTCAGGGAGGCTATGGCTACACCTTC; CDR3aa: CASTPRFQGGYGYTF
d_gene: .; v_gene: TRBV6-5; abundance: .; j_gene: TRBJ1-2; CDR3nt: TGTGCCAGCAGCCGAGACTCCGACTATGGCTACACCTTC; CDR3aa: CASSRDSDYGYTF
d_gene: .; v_gene: TRBV30; abundance: once; j_gene: TRBJ2-3; CDR3nt: TGTGCCTGGAGTGTCGGGGGCACAGATACGCAGTATTTT; CDR3aa: CAWSVGGTDTQYF
d_gene: TRBD1; v_gene: TRBV4-2; abundance: .; j_gene: TRBJ1-2; CDR3nt: TGTGCCAGCAGCCAAGCCCTCGGCGGTGGACAGGGCTATGGCTACACCTTC; CDR3aa: CASSQALGGGQGYGYTF
d_gene: TRBD1; v_gene: TRBV7-2; abundance: .; j_gene: TRBJ1-6; CDR3nt: TGTGCCAGCAGCTTGGACAGGGATTCACCCCTCCACTTT; CDR3aa: CASSLDRDSPLHF
d_gene: .; v_gene: TRBV4-2; abundance: .; j_gene: TRBJ2-2; CDR3nt: TGTGCCAGCAGCCAAGACAGGAACACCGGGGAGCTGTTTTTT; CDR3aa: CASSQDRNTGELFF
d_gene: .; v_gene: TRBV4-1; abundance: once; j_gene: TRBJ2-5; CDR3nt: TGCGCCAGCAGCTACAGACAGATTCAAGAGACCCAGTACTTC; CDR3aa: CASSYRQIQETQYF
d_gene: TRBD2; v_gene: TRBV2; abundance: .; j_gene: TRBJ2-2; CDR3nt: TGTGCCAGCAGTGTCAAGCGGGGGGGTCTGGAGCTGTTTTTT; CDR3aa: CASSVKRGGLELFF
d_gene: TRBD2; v_gene: TRBV15; abundance: .; j_gene: TRBJ2-1; CDR3nt: TGTGCCACCAGCAATCTCCCGGGACTAGCGGGGGGGCGTCAGAATGAGCAGTTCTTC; CDR3aa: CATSNLPGLAGGRQNEQFF
d_gene: TRBD2; v_gene: TRBV6-5; abundance: few; j_gene: TRBJ2-6; CDR3nt: TGTGCCAGCAGTTACTCGGGGGGGTCTGGGGCCAACGTCCTGACTTTC; CDR3aa: CASSYSGGSGANVLTF
d_gene: TRBD1; v_gene: TRBV5-4; abundance: .; j_gene: TRBJ2-1; CDR3nt: TGTGCCAGCAGCTCGGGGGACAGGGCTGGCTACAATGAGCAGTTCTTC; CDR3aa: CASSSGDRAGYNEQFF
d_gene: .; v_gene: TRBV9; abundance: .; j_gene: TRBJ2-7; CDR3nt: TGTGCCAGCAGCGTAGCCCCATTCTACGAGCAGTACTTC; CDR3aa: CASSVAPFYEQYF
d_gene: .; v_gene: TRBV7-9; abundance: few; j_gene: TRBJ2-1; CDR3nt: TGTGCCAGCAGCTTATCAGGGGCTGGAGATGAGCAGTTCTTC; CDR3aa: CASSLSGAGDEQFF
d_gene: .; v_gene: TRBV7-6; abundance: .; j_gene: TRBJ1-6; CDR3nt: TGTGCCAGCAGCGAGCAAGCACAGTATAATTCACCCCTCCACTTT; CDR3aa: CASSEQAQYNSPLHF
d_gene: .; v_gene: TRBV12-3/TRBV12-4; abundance: .; j_gene: TRBJ2-5; CDR3nt: TGTGCCAGCAGTCCCCGCGGGACCCAGTACTTC; CDR3aa: CASSPRGTQYF
d_gene: TRBD1; v_gene: TRBV19; abundance: .; j_gene: TRBJ1-2; CDR3nt: TGTGCCAGTAGTATCAAAGCCTTCAGGGGGAACTATGGCTACACCTTC; CDR3aa: CASSIKAFRGNYGYTF
d_gene: TRBD2; v_gene: TRBV30; abundance: .; j_gene: TRBJ2-5; CDR3nt: TGTGCCTGGAGGGGGGGCGGGGGGGCCTCGGAGACCCAGTACTTC; CDR3aa: CAWRGGGGASETQYF
d_gene: .; v_gene: TRBV5-1; abundance: .; j_gene: TRBJ2-7; CDR3nt: TGCGCCAGCAGATCCACCCGGGAAGCCTTAACTAACGAGCAGTACTTC; CDR3aa: CASRSTREALTNEQYF